Described below is a single TCR beta chain sequence and its context. These data are taken from a study of T cells after yellow fever vaccination. One entry per CDR3 protein, called by TCRdb with MiXCR from the 5' RACE reads. Here the sample spans 550,000 or so distinct CDR3 sequences, 15% to 20% being singletons. The V and J ends lost 5 bases and 2 bases, in that order; junction bases with no gene match: 5. Germline loops: CDR1 SEHNR, CDR2 FQNEAQ (reference sequence). The CDR3 totals 16 residues. The starting material was PBMCs, obtained 15 days after the yellow fever booster vaccination. The TCR sequence derives from a man aged 25-40 years who received the YFV17D yellow fever vaccine. This sequence joins TRBV7-9 and TRBJ2-3; 12 bases fit TRBD2. The CDR3 spells CASSTTSGRNTDTQYF. CDR3 nucleotides: TGTGCCAGCAGCACTACTAGCGGGAGGAACACAGATACGCAGTATTTT.